This section outlines one T cell receptor beta chain sequence together with its context. What it binds is not known. The sample originates from a study of T cell responses to AZD1222 COVID-19 vaccine. The study, taken as a whole, reports: Spike-spanning, vaccine-associated CD4 TCRs were dominant at 160-218 and 743-854. White British donors predominated, females outnumbered males, and clonal diversity was possibly underestimated. Nearly half of the spike-specific TCRs reportedly recognize variant regions that carry no mutations.

V was pared by 2 bases and J by 0 bases, with 8 bases between. This CDR3 is 14 amino acids long. In germline, CDR1 is SGHDT, CDR2 YYEEEE. The table came from immunoSEQ multiplex PCR; TCRdb's copy has only in-frame clones and leaves some out. The table records 150,000 to 200,000 clones, approximately 90% of them present only once. The material was peripheral blood, obtained on day 0 of AZD1222 vaccination. The rearrangement joins TRBV5-6 to TRBJ1-1; TRBD1 might be the D (6 bases). The sequence came from an adult in good health. The CDR3 loop reads CASSFRTVNTEAFF. In DNA form, the CDR3 reads TGTGCCAGCAGCTTCCGGACAGTGAACACTGAAGCTTTCTTT.